Below, one TCR beta chain is given with its context. This entry is derived from a study of blood T cell repertoires in COVID-19. Study overall: There were acute and convalescent COVID-19 samples, and they came from the United States, Italy and Spain. Sources were T cells, B-cell-depleted T cells, or PBMCs; the material itself was cDNA or gDNA.

From germline, CDR1 is SGHTA and CDR2 FQGNSA. V was cut by 2 bases and J by 0 bases, with 6 bases left in between. The CDR3 contains 14 residues. Original handling: Amplification of reference gene primers provided the estimated nucleated cell counts. Profiling relied on immunoSEQ multiplex PCR, and the TCRdb table lists in-frame clones only, not all of them. V, J and clone size reflect that table, while D and trimming were determined from the DNA. This table has around 78,000 clones, around 80% appearing once. V gene TRBV7-2 combines with J gene TRBJ2-3; D unclear. This TCR derives from a human donor in a cohort sampled during active COVID-19. Sample: peripheral blood. DNA of the CDR3: TGTGCCAGCAGCTTAACGCAGAGCACAGATACGCAGTATTTT. This translates into CASSLTQSTDTQYF.